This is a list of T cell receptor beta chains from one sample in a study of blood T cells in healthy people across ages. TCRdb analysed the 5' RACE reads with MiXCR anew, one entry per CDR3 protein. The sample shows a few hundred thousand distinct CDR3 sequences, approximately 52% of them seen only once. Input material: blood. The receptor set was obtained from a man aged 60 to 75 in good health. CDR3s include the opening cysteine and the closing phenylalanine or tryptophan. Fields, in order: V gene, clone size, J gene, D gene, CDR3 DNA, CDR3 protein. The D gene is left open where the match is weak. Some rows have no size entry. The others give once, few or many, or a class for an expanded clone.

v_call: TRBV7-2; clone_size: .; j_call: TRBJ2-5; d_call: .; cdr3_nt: TGTGCCAGCAGCCCGAGACAGGCTGGCGAGACCCAGTACTTC; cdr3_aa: CASSPRQAGETQYF
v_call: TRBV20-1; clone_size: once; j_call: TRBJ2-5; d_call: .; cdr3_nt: TGCAGTGCTAGAGCGGAGCAGACCCAGTACTTC; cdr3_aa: CSARAEQTQYF
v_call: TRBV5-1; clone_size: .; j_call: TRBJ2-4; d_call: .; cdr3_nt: TGCGCCAGCAGCTTCGGGCTGGGGGAGCAGTACTTC; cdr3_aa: CASSFGLGEQYF
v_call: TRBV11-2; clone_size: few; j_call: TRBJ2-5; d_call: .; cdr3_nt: TGTGCCAGCAGCTTAGACAGGGTGACCCAGTACTTC; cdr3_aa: CASSLDRVTQYF
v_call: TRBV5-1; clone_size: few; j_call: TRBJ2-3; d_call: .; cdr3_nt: TGCGCCAGCAGCCCGGGCCATTCTGATACGCAGTATTTT; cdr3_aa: CASSPGHSDTQYF
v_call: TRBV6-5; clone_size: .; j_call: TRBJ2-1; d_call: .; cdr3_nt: TGTGCCAGCAGTTACCACAGGGTCGGGGGTAGGGATGAGCAGTTCTTC; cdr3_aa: CASSYHRVGGRDEQFF
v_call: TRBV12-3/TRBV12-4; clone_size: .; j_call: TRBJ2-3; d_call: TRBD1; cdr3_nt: TGTGCCAGCAGCCCAGGGACAGACTCCGTAATAACTACCGTAACAGATACGCAGTATTTT; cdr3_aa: CASSPGTDSVITTVTDTQYF
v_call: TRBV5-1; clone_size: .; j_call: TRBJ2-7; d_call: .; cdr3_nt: TGCGCCAGCAGCGTGGAGGGAAGGGACCAGTACTTC; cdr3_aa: CASSVEGRDQYF
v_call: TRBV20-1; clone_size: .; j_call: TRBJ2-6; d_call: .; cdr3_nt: TGCAGTGCTAGAGAGGGTAACTCTGGGGCCAACGTCCTGACTTTC; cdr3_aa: CSAREGNSGANVLTF
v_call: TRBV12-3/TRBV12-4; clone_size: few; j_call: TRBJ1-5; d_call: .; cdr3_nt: TGTGCCAGCAGCTTAGGGCAAAATCAGCCCCAGCATTTT; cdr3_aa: CASSLGQNQPQHF
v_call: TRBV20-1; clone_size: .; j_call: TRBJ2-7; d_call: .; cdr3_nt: TGCAGTGCTAATTCCGGGATTGGCGAGCAGTACTTC; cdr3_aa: CSANSGIGEQYF